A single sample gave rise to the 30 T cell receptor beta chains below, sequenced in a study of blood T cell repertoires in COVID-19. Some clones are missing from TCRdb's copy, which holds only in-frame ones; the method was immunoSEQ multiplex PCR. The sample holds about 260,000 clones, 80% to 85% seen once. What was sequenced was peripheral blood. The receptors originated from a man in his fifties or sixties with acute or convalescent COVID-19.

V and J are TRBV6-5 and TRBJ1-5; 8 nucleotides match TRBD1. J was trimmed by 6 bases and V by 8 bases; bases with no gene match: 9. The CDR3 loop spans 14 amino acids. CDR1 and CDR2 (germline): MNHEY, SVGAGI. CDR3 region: CASQDRVSSQPQHF. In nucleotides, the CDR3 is TGTGCCAGCCAGGACAGGGTATCTAGTCAGCCCCAGCATTTT.

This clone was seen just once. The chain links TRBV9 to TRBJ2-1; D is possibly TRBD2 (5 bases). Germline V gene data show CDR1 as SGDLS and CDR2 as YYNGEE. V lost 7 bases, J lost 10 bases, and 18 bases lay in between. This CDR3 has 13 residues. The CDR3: CASGGGGLSEQFF. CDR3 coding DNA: TGTGCCAGCGGTGGCGGAGGTTTAAGCGAGCAGTTCTTC.

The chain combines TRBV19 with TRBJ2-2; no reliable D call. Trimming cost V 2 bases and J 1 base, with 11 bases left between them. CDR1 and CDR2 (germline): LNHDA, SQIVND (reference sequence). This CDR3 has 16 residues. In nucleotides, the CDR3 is TGTGCCAGTAGTATACGCAGTAGACAGAACACCGGGGAGCTGTTTTTT. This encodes CASSIRSRQNTGELFF.

The CDR3 protein is CASSAGGTYEQYF. The CDR3 coding sequence is TGTGCCAGCAGCGCGGGGGGAACCTACGAGCAGTACTTC. J is TRBJ2-7 and V is TRBV5-4, with TRBD2 matching 8 bases. The length of the CDR3 is 13 residues. The germline V gene has CDR1 SGHNT and CDR2 YYREEE (reference sequence). Trimming took 4 bases from V and 2 from J; bases not matched to a gene: 2.

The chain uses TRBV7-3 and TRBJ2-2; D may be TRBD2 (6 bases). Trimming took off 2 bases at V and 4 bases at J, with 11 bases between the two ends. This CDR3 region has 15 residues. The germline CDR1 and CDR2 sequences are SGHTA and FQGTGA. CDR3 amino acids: CASSLDRGGTGELFF. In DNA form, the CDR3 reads TGTGCCAGCAGCTTAGATAGGGGAGGCACCGGGGAGCTGTTTTTT.

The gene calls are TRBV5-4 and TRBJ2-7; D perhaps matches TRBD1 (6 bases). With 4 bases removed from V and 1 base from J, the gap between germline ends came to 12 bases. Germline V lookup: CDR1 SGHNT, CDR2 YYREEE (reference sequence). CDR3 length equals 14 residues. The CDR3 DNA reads TGTGCCAGCAGCATACGGGACATATCCTACGAGCAGTACTTC. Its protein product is CASSIRDISYEQYF.

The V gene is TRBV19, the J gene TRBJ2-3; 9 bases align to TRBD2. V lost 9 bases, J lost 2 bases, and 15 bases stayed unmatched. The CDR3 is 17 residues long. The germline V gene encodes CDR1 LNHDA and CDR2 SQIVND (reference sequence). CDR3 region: CASRGIRAGGTTDTQYF. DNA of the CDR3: TGTGCCAGCCGAGGAATTAGAGCGGGAGGTACCACAGATACGCAGTATTTT.

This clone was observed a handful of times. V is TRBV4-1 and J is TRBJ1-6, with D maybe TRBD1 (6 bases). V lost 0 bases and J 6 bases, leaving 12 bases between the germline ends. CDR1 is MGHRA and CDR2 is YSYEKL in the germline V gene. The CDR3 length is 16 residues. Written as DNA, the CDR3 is TGCGCCAGCAGCCAAGATTCGGGGGGCCGTAATTCACCCCTCCACTTT. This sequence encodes CASSQDSGGRNSPLHF.

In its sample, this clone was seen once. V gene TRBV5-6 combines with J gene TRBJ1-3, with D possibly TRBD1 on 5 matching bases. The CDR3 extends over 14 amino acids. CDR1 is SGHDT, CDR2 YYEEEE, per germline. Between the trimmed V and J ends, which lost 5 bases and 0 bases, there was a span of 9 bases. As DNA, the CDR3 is TGTGCCAGCAGGGACACCTACTCTGGAAACACCATATATTTT. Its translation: CASRDTYSGNTIYF.

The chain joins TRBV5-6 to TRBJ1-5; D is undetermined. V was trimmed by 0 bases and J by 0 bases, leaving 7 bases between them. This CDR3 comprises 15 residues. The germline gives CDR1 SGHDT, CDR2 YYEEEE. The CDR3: CASSLGPLSNQPQHF. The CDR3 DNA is TGTGCCAGCAGCTTGGGCCCACTTAGCAATCAGCCCCAGCATTTT.

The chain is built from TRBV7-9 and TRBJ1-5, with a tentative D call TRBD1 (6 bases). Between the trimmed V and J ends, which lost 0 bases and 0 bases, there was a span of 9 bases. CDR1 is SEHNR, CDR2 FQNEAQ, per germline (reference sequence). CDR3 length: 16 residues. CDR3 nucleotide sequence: TGTGCCAGCAGCTTAGCACAGGGACCTAGCAATCAGCCCCAGCATTTT. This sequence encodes CASSLAQGPSNQPQHF.

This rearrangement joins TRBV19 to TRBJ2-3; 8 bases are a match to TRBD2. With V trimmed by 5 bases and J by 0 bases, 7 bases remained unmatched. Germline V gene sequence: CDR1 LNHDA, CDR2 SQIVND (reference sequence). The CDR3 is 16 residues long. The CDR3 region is CASSQRLALSTDTQYF. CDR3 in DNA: TGTGCCAGTAGTCAGAGACTAGCGCTTAGCACAGATACGCAGTATTTT.

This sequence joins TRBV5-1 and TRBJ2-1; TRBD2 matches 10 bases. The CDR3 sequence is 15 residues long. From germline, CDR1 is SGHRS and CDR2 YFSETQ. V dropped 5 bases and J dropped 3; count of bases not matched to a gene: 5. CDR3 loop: CASRDGTSDYNEQFF. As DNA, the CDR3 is TGCGCCAGCAGGGACGGGACTAGCGACTACAATGAGCAGTTCTTC.

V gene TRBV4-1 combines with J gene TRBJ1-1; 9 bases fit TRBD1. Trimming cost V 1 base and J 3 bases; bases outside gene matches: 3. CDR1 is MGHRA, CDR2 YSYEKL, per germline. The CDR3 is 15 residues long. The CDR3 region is CASSQAQGADTEAFF. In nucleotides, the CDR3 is TGCGCCAGCAGCCAAGCACAGGGGGCGGACACTGAAGCTTTCTTT.

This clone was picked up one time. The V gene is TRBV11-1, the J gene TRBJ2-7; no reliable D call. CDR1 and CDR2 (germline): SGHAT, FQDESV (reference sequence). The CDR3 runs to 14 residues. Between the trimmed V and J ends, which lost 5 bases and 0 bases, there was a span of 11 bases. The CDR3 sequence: CASSDMRSSYEQYF. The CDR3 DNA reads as TGTGCCAGCAGCGATATGCGATCCTCCTACGAGCAGTACTTC.

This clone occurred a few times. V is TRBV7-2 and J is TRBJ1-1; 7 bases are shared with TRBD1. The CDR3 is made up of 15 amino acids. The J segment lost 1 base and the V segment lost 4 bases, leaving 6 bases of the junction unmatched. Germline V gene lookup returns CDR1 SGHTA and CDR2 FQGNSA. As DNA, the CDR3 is TGTGCCAGCAGCTCGCAGGGGACAGCGAACACTGAAGCTTTCTTT. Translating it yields CASSSQGTANTEAFF.

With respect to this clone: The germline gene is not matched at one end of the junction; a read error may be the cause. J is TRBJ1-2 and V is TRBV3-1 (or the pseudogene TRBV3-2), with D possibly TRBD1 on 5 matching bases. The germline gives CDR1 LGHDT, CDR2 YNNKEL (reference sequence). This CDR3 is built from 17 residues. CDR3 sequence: CASSQDPGRVGGNPQYF. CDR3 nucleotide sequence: TGTGCCAGCAGCCAAGATCCTGGGCGGGTCGGGGGAAATCCTCAATATTTC.

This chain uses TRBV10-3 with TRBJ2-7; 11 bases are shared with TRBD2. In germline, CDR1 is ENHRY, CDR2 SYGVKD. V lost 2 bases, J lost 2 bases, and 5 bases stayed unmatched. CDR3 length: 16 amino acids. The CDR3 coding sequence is TGTGCCATCAGTGAGCCAATAGCGGGGGGGACCTACGAGCAGTACTTC. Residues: CAISEPIAGGTYEQYF.

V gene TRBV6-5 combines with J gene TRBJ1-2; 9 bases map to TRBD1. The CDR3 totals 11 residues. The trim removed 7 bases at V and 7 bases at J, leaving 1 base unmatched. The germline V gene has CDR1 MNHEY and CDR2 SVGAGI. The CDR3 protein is CASTTGGGYTF. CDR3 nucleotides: TGTGCCAGCACGACAGGGGGTGGCTACACCTTC.

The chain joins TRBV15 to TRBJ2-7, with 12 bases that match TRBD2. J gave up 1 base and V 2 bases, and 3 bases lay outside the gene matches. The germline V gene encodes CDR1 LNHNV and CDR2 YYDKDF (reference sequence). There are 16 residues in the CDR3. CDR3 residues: CATSRPLAGGSYEQYF. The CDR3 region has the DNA TGTGCCACCAGCAGACCCCTAGCGGGAGGGTCCTACGAGCAGTACTTC.

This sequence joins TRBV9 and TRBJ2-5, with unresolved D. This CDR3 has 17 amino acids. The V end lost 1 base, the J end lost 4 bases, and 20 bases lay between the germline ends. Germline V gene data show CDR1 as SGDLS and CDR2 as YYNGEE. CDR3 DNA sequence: TGTGCCAGCAGCGTATGGCCCAGATCCGCAGCAGGAGAGACCCAGTACTTC. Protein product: CASSVWPRSAAGETQYF.

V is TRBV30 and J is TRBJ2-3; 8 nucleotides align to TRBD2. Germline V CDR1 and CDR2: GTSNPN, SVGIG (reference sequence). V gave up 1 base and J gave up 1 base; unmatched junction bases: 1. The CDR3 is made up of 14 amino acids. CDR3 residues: CAWSGAGGTDTQYF. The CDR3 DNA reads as TGTGCCTGGAGTGGAGCGGGGGGCACAGATACGCAGTATTTT.

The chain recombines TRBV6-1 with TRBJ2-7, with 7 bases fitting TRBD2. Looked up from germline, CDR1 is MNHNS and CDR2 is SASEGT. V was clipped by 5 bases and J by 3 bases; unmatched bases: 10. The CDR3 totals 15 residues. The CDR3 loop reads CASSPPGLHFYEQYF. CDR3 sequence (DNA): TGTGCCAGCAGTCCCCCGGGACTACACTTCTACGAGCAGTACTTC.

The CDR3 sequence: CASSTAGTGFGYTF. CDR3 sequence (DNA): TGTGCCAGCAGTACCGCCGGGACAGGTTTTGGCTACACCTTC. This sequence joins TRBV2 and TRBJ1-2; 8 nucleotides match TRBD1. Germline lookup yields CDR1 SNHLY and CDR2 FYNNEI. CDR3 length: 14 amino acids. V was clipped by 5 bases and J by 7 bases; unmatched bases: 9.

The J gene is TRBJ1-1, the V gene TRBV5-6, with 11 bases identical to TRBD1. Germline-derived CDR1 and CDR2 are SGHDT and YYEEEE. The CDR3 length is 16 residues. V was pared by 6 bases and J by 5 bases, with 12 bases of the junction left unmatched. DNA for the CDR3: TGTGCCAGCACCCGGGACAGGGGGGGAATGGGAACTGAAGCTTTCTTT. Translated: CASTRDRGGMGTEAFF.

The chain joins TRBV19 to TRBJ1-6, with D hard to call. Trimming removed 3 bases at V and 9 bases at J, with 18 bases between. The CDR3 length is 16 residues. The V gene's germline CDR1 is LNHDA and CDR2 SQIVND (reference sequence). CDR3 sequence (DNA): TGTGCCAGTAGTATCCCCGGGAAGGCAGGAGCTTCACCCCTCCACTTT. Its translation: CASSIPGKAGASPLHF.

The chain's CDR3 is CASSLARAGGELFF. CDR3 DNA: TGTGCCAGCAGCTTGGCCCGGGCGGGCGGGGAGCTGTTTTTT. V gene TRBV5-4 combines with J gene TRBJ2-2, with a tentative D call TRBD2 (5 bases). There are 14 residues in the CDR3. The germline V and J ends were trimmed by 0 bases and 7 bases, with 10 bases remaining between them. Germline V lookup: CDR1 SGHNT, CDR2 YYREEE (reference sequence).

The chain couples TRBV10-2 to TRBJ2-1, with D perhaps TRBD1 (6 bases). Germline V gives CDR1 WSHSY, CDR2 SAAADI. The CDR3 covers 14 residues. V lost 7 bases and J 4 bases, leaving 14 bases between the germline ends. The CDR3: CASKAGAQYNEQFF. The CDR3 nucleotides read TGCGCCAGCAAGGCAGGGGCCCAATACAATGAGCAGTTCTTC.

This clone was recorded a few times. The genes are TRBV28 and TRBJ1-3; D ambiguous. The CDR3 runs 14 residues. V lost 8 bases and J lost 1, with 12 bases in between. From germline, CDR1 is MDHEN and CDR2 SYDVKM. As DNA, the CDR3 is TGTGCCAGCGGCGGGAGTGGGTCTGGAAACACCATATATTTT. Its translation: CASGGSGSGNTIYF.

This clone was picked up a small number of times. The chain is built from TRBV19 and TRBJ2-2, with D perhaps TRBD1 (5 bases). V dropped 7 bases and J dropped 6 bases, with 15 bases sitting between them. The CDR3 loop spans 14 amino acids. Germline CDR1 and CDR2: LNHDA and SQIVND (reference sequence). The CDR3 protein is CASKAGPEAGELFF. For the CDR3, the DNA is TGTGCCAGTAAAGCAGGGCCCGAGGCCGGGGAGCTGTTTTTT.